The 4 T cell receptor beta chains reported below all come from one sample, sequenced in a study of shared clonotypes between healthy human individuals. Clones were sequenced by immunoSEQ multiplex PCR, and TCRdb holds only the in-frame ones, with some missing. In the table there are 2 million to 2.5 million clones, 90% to 95% of which are singletons. The specimen was naive CD4+ T cells from PBMCs. As for subset: CD45RA+ positively selected. Every receptor here comes from a young man in good health. Some clones in this sample may be carry-over from other donors' samples.

Worth noting for this clone: The sample has other DNA sequences that encode this CDR3 too. The CDR3 coding sequence is TGTGCCAGCAGCTTTGTCGGAACTTATGGCTACACCTTC. As protein: CASSFVGTYGYTF. J is TRBJ1-2 and V is TRBV7-2; no clear D gene. Germline V CDR1 and CDR2: SGHTA, FQGNSA. This CDR3 region has 13 residues. With 3 bases removed from V and 5 bases from J, the gap between germline ends came to 10 bases.

This chain connects TRBV7-2 to TRBJ2-7; perhaps TRBD1 as D (5 bases). The CDR3 is 15 residues long. V was clipped by 5 bases and J by 3 bases, with 17 bases between them. Germline V gene lookup returns CDR1 SGHTA and CDR2 FQGNSA. CDR3 sequence (DNA): TGTGCCAGCAGCCCAGGGCGGCACTCAGGCTACGAGCAGTACTTC. It specifies CASSPGRHSGYEQYF.

This chain links TRBV10-1 with TRBJ2-2; a weak D match, TRBD2 (5 bases). The CDR3 consists of 16 residues. Trimming cost V 2 bases and J 0 bases, with 10 bases left between them. Germline CDR1 and CDR2: WNHNN and SYGVQD (reference sequence). For the CDR3, the DNA is TGCGCCAGCAGTGAGGTTCGGGGAGCGAACACCGGGGAGCTGTTTTTT. This translates into CASSEVRGANTGELFF.

The chain joins TRBV11-2 to TRBJ2-3; D possibly corresponds to TRBD2 (5 bases). Trimming cost V 4 bases and J 0 bases, with 11 bases left between them. The CDR3 is made up of 15 amino acids. The germline V gene encodes CDR1 SGHAT and CDR2 FQNNGV. This chain's CDR3 is CASSWTASSTDTQYF. In nucleotides, the CDR3 is TGTGCCAGCAGCTGGACTGCCTCTAGCACAGATACGCAGTATTTT.